A selection of T cell receptor beta chains follows, all from one sample in a study of cytomegalovirus exposure and HLA in healthy donors. Sequencing used immunoSEQ multiplex PCR; TCRdb keeps in-frame clones, though not all of them. This sample has 120,000 or so clones, with around 73% found just once. Input material: PBMCs. The receptors shown here come from a woman between 40 and 55 years old in good health and CMV-seropositive. The CDR3 runs from the conserved cysteine through the conserved F or W. A D gene is named only where the DNA matches it firmly. Clone size is given for some rows only: seen once, a few or many times, or a class if the clone is expanded.

j_gene,v_gene,d_gene,abundance,CDR3nt,CDR3aa
TRBJ2-1,TRBV7-2,NA,few,TGTGCCAGCAGCGGGAGCTCCTACAATGAGCAGTTCTTC,CASSGSSYNEQFF
TRBJ2-5,TRBV5-4,NA,NA,TGTGCCAGCAGCCTCCAGACAGAAGAGACCCAGTACTTC,CASSLQTEETQYF
TRBJ1-3,TRBV9,NA,NA,TGTGCCAGCAGCGAAGGAGGGCACGGAAACACCATATATTTT,CASSEGGHGNTIYF
TRBJ2-2,TRBV10-2,TRBD2,NA,TGCGCCAGCAGTCCCCGCGGGGGGGCCCCCGGGGAGCTGTTTTTT,CASSPRGGAPGELFF
TRBJ1-5,TRBV30,NA,NA,TGTGCCTGGATTCCGCGGGGGGCTAGCAATCAGCCCCAGCATTTT,CAWIPRGASNQPQHF
TRBJ2-7,TRBV27,NA,once,TGTGCCAGCAGTAAAGGGGGCTACGAGCAGTACTTC,CASSKGGYEQYF
TRBJ1-5,TRBV6-6,NA,NA,TGTGCCAGCAGTTACTCAGGGGAAGGGACCCAGCATTTT,CASSYSGEGTQHF
TRBJ2-7,TRBV6-6,NA,NA,TGTGCCAGCAGCTACGAGGGTTTGGACGAGCAGTACTTC,CASSYEGLDEQYF
TRBJ2-1,TRBV11-3,TRBD2,NA,TGTGCCAGCAGCTCTAGACTAGCGGGGATTAATGAGCAGTTCTTC,CASSSRLAGINEQFF
TRBJ2-7,TRBV10-3,NA,NA,TGTGCCTCCCGGGCAGGGGCCAGCGAGCAGTACTTC,CASRAGASEQYF
TRBJ1-1,TRBV29-1,NA,few,TGCAGCGTTGCCGGAGGGCAGACTAACACTGAAGCTTTCTTT,CSVAGGQTNTEAFF
TRBJ2-7,TRBV25-1,NA,many,TGTGCCAGCAGTGCGCGGGTCAGCAGCTACTACGAGCAGTACTTC,CASSARVSSYYEQYF
TRBJ2-6,TRBV5-6,NA,few,TGTGCCAGCAGTCGGTCTGGGGCCAACGTCCTGACTTTC,CASSRSGANVLTF
TRBJ1-5,TRBV4-3,NA,few,TGCGCCAGCAGCCAAGATAAGGGGAATCAGCCCCAGCATTTT,CASSQDKGNQPQHF
TRBJ2-1,TRBV5-1,TRBD2,NA,TGCGCCAGCAGCCCCACGGGGGGTAGCTCCTACAATGAGCAGTTCTTC,CASSPTGGSSYNEQFF
TRBJ1-5,TRBV2,TRBD1,NA,TGTGCCAGCAGTTACCCCGGACAGGGGAGCAATCAGCCCCAGCATTTT,CASSYPGQGSNQPQHF
TRBJ1-5,TRBV28,TRBD1,NA,TGTGCCAGCAGTTTTGGACAGGACAATCAGCCCCAGCATTTT,CASSFGQDNQPQHF
TRBJ1-6,TRBV7-2,TRBD1,NA,TGTGCCAGCAGCCCGAGGACAGGGGAGGGTAATTCACCCCTCCACTTT,CASSPRTGEGNSPLHF
TRBJ2-3,TRBV6-5,TRBD2,NA,TGTGCCAGCAGTTTAACTAGCGGGGCAGATACGCAGTATTTT,CASSLTSGADTQYF
TRBJ2-5,TRBV7-8,NA,NA,TGTGCCAGCAGCTTACTCAGCCGGGGAGAGACCCAGTACTTC,CASSLLSRGETQYF
TRBJ1-2,TRBV18,NA,NA,TGTGCCAGCTCACCCGACAGGATCTATGGCTACACCTTC,CASSPDRIYGYTF
TRBJ2-2,TRBV5-4,TRBD2,few,TGTGCCAGCAGCCAAGCGGGATGGAGCGGGGGGGGCGGGGAGCTGTTTTTT,CASSQAGWSGGGGELFF
TRBJ2-1,TRBV9,TRBD1,NA,TGTGCCAGCACCGGCGAGGGGGCGAACTACAATGAGCAGTTCTTC,CASTGEGANYNEQFF
TRBJ2-2,TRBV25-1,NA,NA,TGTGCCAGCAGTGACCGCACCGGGGAGCTGTTTTTT,CASSDRTGELFF
TRBJ2-5,TRBV15,NA,NA,TGTGCCACCAGCAGCCGGACTGTTGGGGAGACCCAGTACTTC,CATSSRTVGETQYF
TRBJ1-2,TRBV29-1,NA,few,TGCAGCGTTGAAGATTTGGTTACGGGGGAAGGATTGGAATCCCCCTATGGCTACACCTTC,CSVEDLVTGEGLESPYGYTF
TRBJ1-2,TRBV6-6,TRBD1,NA,TGTGCCAGCAGTTATGGGACAGGGGTCGACTATGGCTACACCTTC,CASSYGTGVDYGYTF
TRBJ2-7,TRBV10-3,TRBD1,NA,TGTGCCATCAGAAATCCGACAGGGAATACCTACGAGCAGTACTTC,CAIRNPTGNTYEQYF
TRBJ1-5,TRBV19,TRBD1,NA,TGTGCCAGTAGCCGGGACAGAAATCAGCCCCAGCATTTT,CASSRDRNQPQHF
TRBJ2-1,TRBV29-1,TRBD1,NA,TGCAGCGTTCCCGGGACAGGGTCCTTAAATGAGCAGTTCTTC,CSVPGTGSLNEQFF
TRBJ2-7,TRBV4-1,NA,NA,TGCGCCAGCAGCCAAGTGTCGGGGATCCACGAGCAGTACTTC,CASSQVSGIHEQYF
TRBJ2-7,TRBV5-6,TRBD1,NA,TGTGCCAGCAGCACGACAGGGTACGAGCAGTACTTC,CASSTTGYEQYF
TRBJ1-1,TRBV9,TRBD1,NA,TGTGCCAGCAGCTACTGGGACAGTTTGAACACTGAAGCTTTCTTT,CASSYWDSLNTEAFF
TRBJ2-3,TRBV7-2,NA,NA,TGTGCCAGCAGCTCGGACTATTCAGATACGCAGTATTTT,CASSSDYSDTQYF
TRBJ2-7,TRBV5-4,NA,NA,TGTGCCAGCAGCGGAACTCATGGTAGCGACGAGCAGTACTTC,CASSGTHGSDEQYF
TRBJ1-2,TRBV29-1,TRBD1,NA,TGCAGCGTTGCACGGACAGGGTCCTATGGCTACACCTTC,CSVARTGSYGYTF
TRBJ1-4,TRBV4-3,NA,NA,TGCGCCAGCAGCCAAGAAGTGGGCAGCGGTAATGAAAAACTGTTTTTT,CASSQEVGSGNEKLFF
TRBJ1-5,TRBV27,NA,NA,TGTGCCAGCAGTTTTTCCGGGAGCAATCAGCCCCAGCATTTT,CASSFSGSNQPQHF
TRBJ1-6,TRBV4-1,NA,NA,TGCGCCAGCAGCCAAGATGGGGGCGCGGATTCACCCCTCCACTTT,CASSQDGGADSPLHF
TRBJ2-5,TRBV9,NA,few,TGTGCCAGCAGCGTAGCTAGCGCCTACCAAGAGACCCAGTACTTC,CASSVASAYQETQYF
TRBJ1-1,TRBV2,NA,few,TGTGCCACCAACAGGGAAAGGGACACTGAAGCTTTCTTT,CATNRERDTEAFF
TRBJ1-4,TRBV7-9,NA,once,TGTGCCACTCGGGACATTAGGAGTGAAAAACTGTTTTTT,CATRDIRSEKLFF
TRBJ1-2,TRBV7-2,NA,NA,TGTGCCAGCAGCTCCCCGCGGGGAGGTAACTATGGCTACACCTTC,CASSSPRGGNYGYTF
TRBJ1-1,TRBV18,TRBD1,few,TGTGCCAGCTCACCCCGAGACAGGGGTGAAGCTTTCTTT,CASSPRDRGEAFF